The rows below give T cell receptor beta chains drawn from one sample of a study of T cell repertoires in cytomegalovirus infection. TCRdb re-derived calls from the reads in MiXCR, one entry per CDR3 protein. The top ten hold 13% of the sample, which has around 710,000 distinct CDR3 sequences, about 29% seen once. Antigens of these TCRs are unknown. Material: cultured CD8+ T cells from PBMCs, obtained from culture after CMV antigen stimulation. The source of these receptors is a human donor in good health (CMV status not recorded). Some clones in this sample may be carry-over from other donors' samples. The conserved cysteine and the conserved F or W are not part of the CDR3 here. The D gene is left open where the match is weak.

CDR3 protein	CDR3 length	D gene	V gene
ASSSFRGGVDTEAF	14	.	TRBV7-9
ASRQGAYGANVLT	13	TRBD1	TRBV27
ASTQQEGVETQY	12	.	TRBV4-1
ASSPDRGYLRPQH	13	TRBD1	TRBV12-3/TRBV12-4
AAGRKIQETQY	11	.	TRBV10-3
ASSYGLARPLDTQY	14	TRBD2	TRBV6-5
ASSPPGGGGT	10	TRBD2	TRBV12-3/TRBV12-4
ASSFGITNMETQY	13	.	TRBV27
SATLQVLNTEAF	12	.	TRBV20-1
ASSIAPEGYTEAF	13	.	TRBV7-8
ASSRRRDGGDPIAQY	15	TRBD2	TRBV7-6
ASSESRSRVNTEAF	14	.	TRBV2
ASSLTRGVAF	10	.	TRBV5-1
ASSSGPKNIQY	11	.	TRBV27
ASSYRAGSSHNTGELF	16	.	TRBV6-2/TRBV6-3
SASMDSIYEQY	11	.	TRBV20-1
ATSREGTGYRGGPTETQY	18	TRBD1	TRBV15
ASSLPGKIDTQY	12	.	TRBV11-3
ASSFVGDRLNQPQH	14	TRBD1	TRBV27
AISELGGSSYNEQF	14	TRBD2	TRBV10-3
ASSSGGILAETQY	13	TRBD1	TRBV6-5
ASSQGLGQGNQPQH	14	TRBD1	TRBV4-2
ASGSSGSGGIETQY	14	TRBD2	TRBV12-5
ASSSTGFAEAF	11	.	TRBV27
ASSASDYSYEQY	12	.	TRBV19
ASSRRERFNEKLF	13	.	TRBV19
ASSPVNNEKLF	11	.	TRBV6-5
SARLRDRGSYEQY	13	TRBD1	TRBV20-1
AISYTPEDRRLIGGQY	16	.	TRBV10-3
AIGGGGYT	8	.	TRBV10-3
SAPEGGPNYGYT	12	.	TRBV20-1
ASSADGLTEAF	11	.	TRBV2
ASSFMGDAYEQY	12	.	TRBV27